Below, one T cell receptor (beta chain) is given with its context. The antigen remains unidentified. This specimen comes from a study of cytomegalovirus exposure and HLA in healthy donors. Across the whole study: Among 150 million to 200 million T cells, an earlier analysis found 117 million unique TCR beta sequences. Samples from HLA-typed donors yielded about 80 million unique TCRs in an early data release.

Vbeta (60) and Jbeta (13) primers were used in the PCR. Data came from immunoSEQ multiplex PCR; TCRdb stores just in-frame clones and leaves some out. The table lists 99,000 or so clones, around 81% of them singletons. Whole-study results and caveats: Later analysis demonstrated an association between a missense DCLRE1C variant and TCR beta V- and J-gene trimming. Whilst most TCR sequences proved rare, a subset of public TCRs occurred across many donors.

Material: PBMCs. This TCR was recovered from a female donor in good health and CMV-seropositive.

As DNA, the CDR3 is TGTGCCAGCTCACAGGGACAGGGGGACACTGAAGCTTTCTTT. The encoded protein is CASSQGQGDTEAFF. The chain has TRBV18 and TRBJ1-1; 11 bases are shared with TRBD1. CDR3 length: 14 amino acids. Germline V gives CDR1 KGHSH, CDR2 LQKENI. V gave up 4 bases and J gave up 3 bases; unmatched junction bases: 1.